These 31 T cell receptor beta chains were all obtained from the same sample, sequenced in a study of T cells in Graves' hyperthyroidism and ophthalmopathy. Researchers took RNA transcripts and amplified the TCR beta CDR3 regions from them. The HTBI primer set was used in a first-round RT-PCR of the TCR CDR3. MiXCR was run by TCRdb on the multiplex PCR reads, yielding one entry per CDR3 protein. Here the sample spans hundreds of thousands of distinct CDR3 sequences, around 20% being singletons. The sample taken for sequencing was blood. The receptor source for this set is a man aged 35 to 55 with Graves' hyperthyroidism.

This clonotype has more than one count but fewer than ten. The rearrangement uses TRBV27 and TRBJ2-3; D unclear. Germline V lookup: CDR1 MNHEY, CDR2 SMNVEV (reference sequence). The CDR3 is 14 amino acids. V lost 4 bases, J lost 2 bases, and 10 bases lay in between. The CDR3 loop is CASSSHTNTDTQYF. CDR3 nucleotides: TGTGCCAGCAGTTCACACACCAACACAGATACGCAGTATTTT.

The chain employs TRBV9 and TRBJ2-1; D not certain. Germline V gene lookup returns CDR1 SGDLS and CDR2 YYNGEE. Trimming took off 2 bases at V and 1 base at J, with 7 bases between the two ends. The CDR3 contains 14 residues. Here the CDR3 reads CASSVWRSYNEQFF. The CDR3 coding sequence is TGTGCCAGCAGCGTCTGGCGGTCCTACAATGAGCAGTTCTTC.

This clonotype was found a few times. This chain links TRBV28 with TRBJ1-2; D unresolved. Per the germline V gene, CDR1 is MDHEN and CDR2 is SYDVKM. Trimming cost V 5 bases and J 8 bases, with 9 bases left between them. CDR3 length equals 11 residues. The CDR3 nucleotides read TGTGCCAGCAGTGACTGGCAGGGCTACACCTTC. This encodes CASSDWQGYTF.

With regard to this clonotype: Just one base apart from a much larger clone, this may be a read error. This chain joins TRBV7-2 and TRBJ1-3; D call uncertain. CDR1 SGHTA and CDR2 FQGNSA come from the germline V gene. Trimming pared 5 bases from V and 8 bases from J, leaving 16 bases between. The CDR3 contains 14 residues. CDR3: CASSQLIHSDTIYF. The CDR3 DNA follows: TGTGCCAGCAGCCAACTGATACACAGCGACACCATATATTTT.

The chain carries TRBV5-1 and TRBJ2-7, with D maybe TRBD2 (5 bases). The CDR3 is made up of 14 amino acids. V dropped 2 bases and J dropped 2 bases, with 11 bases sitting between them. Germline V CDR1 and CDR2: SGHRS, YFSETQ. CDR3 nucleotides: TGCGCCAGCAGCTTAACCGGGATAACCTACGAGCAGTACTTC. Protein product: CASSLTGITYEQYF.

V gene TRBV7-9 combines with J gene TRBJ1-3; D is undetermined. CDR1 and CDR2 (germline): SEHNR, FQNEAQ (reference sequence). The CDR3 loop spans 14 amino acids. V dropped 1 base and J dropped 4 bases, with 8 bases sitting between them. Written as DNA, the CDR3 is TGTGCCAGCAGCTTAGGGACCACCGGAAACACCATATATTTT. Translated, it gives CASSLGTTGNTIYF. Using reference TRBV7-9 and TRBJ1-3 for the parts outside the CDR3, the full variable domain is DTGVSQNPRHKITKRGQNVTFRCDPISEHNRLYWYRQTLGQGPEFLTYFQNEAQLEKSRLLSDRFSAERPKGSFSTLEIQRTEQGDSAMYLCASSLGTTGNTIYFGEGSWLTVV.

This clonotype was seen only a few times. The genes are TRBV5-6 and TRBJ2-1; no clear D. Trimming pared 6 bases from V and 1 base from J, leaving 11 bases between. CDR1 is SGHDT, CDR2 YYEEEE, per germline. The CDR3 covers 14 residues. The CDR3: CASNLFKSYNEQFF. CDR3 DNA sequence: TGTGCCAGCAACCTTTTTAAATCCTACAATGAGCAGTTCTTC.

This clonotype was detected only a few times. CDR3 amino acids: CASSPVGRGNTIYF. The CDR3 nucleotides are TGTGCCAGCTCACCAGTGGGTCGTGGAAACACCATATATTTT. J is TRBJ1-3 and V is TRBV18; D is uncertain. The CDR3 extends over 14 amino acids. In germline, CDR1 is KGHSH, CDR2 LQKENI. V was shortened by 2 bases and J by 3 bases, with 8 bases between the two germline ends.

V is TRBV20-1 and J is TRBJ2-1, with a tentative D call TRBD2 (5 bases). The CDR3 is 14 residues long. Germline V gene data show CDR1 as DFQATT and CDR2 as SNEGSKA (reference sequence). Deletions cut 4 bases from V and 8 bases from J, with 18 bases between. The CDR3, as DNA: TGCAGTGCTAAGGAGGTATCGTTTATGGATGAGCAGTTCTTC. Amino acids: CSAKEVSFMDEQFF.

This clonotype was counted ten times or more. V and J are TRBV11-2 and TRBJ2-5, with 11 bases aligning to TRBD2. This CDR3 comprises 15 residues. From germline, CDR1 is SGHAT and CDR2 FQNNGV. With V trimmed by 5 bases and J by 2 bases, 4 bases remained unmatched. CDR3: CASSRSGGDQETQYF. CDR3 nucleotides: TGTGCCAGCAGCCGTAGCGGGGGGGATCAAGAGACCCAGTACTTC.

This clonotype came up many times. This rearrangement joins TRBV11-2 to TRBJ2-1; no clear D. The CDR3 spans 12 residues. V shed 4 bases and J shed 8 bases, with 9 bases lying between them. Looked up from germline, CDR1 is SGHAT and CDR2 is FQNNGV. The CDR3, as DNA: TGTGCCAGCAGCTCCATCGGCTATGAGCAGTTCTTC. Its protein product is CASSSIGYEQFF.

This rearrangement joins TRBV4-2 to TRBJ1-3, with D unclear. CDR3 length equals 15 residues. With 1 base removed from V and 2 bases from J, the gap between germline ends came to 9 bases. Looked up from germline, CDR1 is LGHNA and CDR2 is YNFKEQ. The CDR3 is CASSQGTQPGNTIYF. The CDR3 nucleotides read TGTGCCAGCAGCCAAGGGACCCAGCCTGGAAACACCATATATTTT.

The rearrangement links TRBV28 to TRBJ2-1; 7 bases align to TRBD1. V was pared by 7 bases and J by 12 bases, with 24 bases of the junction left unmatched. CDR1 MDHEN and CDR2 SYDVKM come from the germline V gene. The length of the CDR3 is 17 residues. The CDR3 sequence is CASTLGGAGFGAKAQFF. The DNA of the CDR3 is TGTGCCAGCACATTAGGGGGCGCCGGGTTTGGGGCAAAAGCGCAGTTCTTC. The full variable domain, rest sourced from reference TRBV28 and TRBJ2-1, is DVKVTQSSRYLVKRTGEKVFLECVQDMDHENMFWYRQDPGLGLRLIYFSYDVKMKEKGDIPEGYSVSREKKERFSLILESASTNQTSMYLCASTLGGAGFGAKAQFFGPGTRLTVL.

A few counts support this clonotype. CDR3 sequence reads: CASSPGQPQETQYF. CDR3 DNA: TGTGCCAGTAGTCCGGGACAGCCCCAAGAGACCCAGTACTTC. This rearrangement joins TRBV19 to TRBJ2-5; 7 bases match TRBD1. V shed 5 bases, J shed 1 base, and the junction held 4 bases outside the gene matches. Per the germline V gene, CDR1 is LNHDA and CDR2 is SQIVND (reference sequence). This CDR3 has 14 residues.

This clonotype was counted at least ten times. The rearrangement uses TRBV30 and TRBJ2-1; 7 bases are a match to TRBD2. J was trimmed by 7 bases and V by 5 bases; bases with no gene match: 5. The CDR3 spans 12 residues. Germline V gene data show CDR1 as GTSNPN and CDR2 as SVGIG (reference sequence). DNA of the CDR3: TGTGCCTGGGGCATCGGGGGGAATGAGCAGTTCTTC. Protein sequence: CAWGIGGNEQFF.

The chain combines TRBV6-6 with TRBJ2-1; D ambiguous. With 2 bases removed from V and 1 base from J, the gap between germline ends came to 12 bases. CDR3 length: 16 residues. In germline, CDR1 is MNHNY, CDR2 SVGAGI (reference sequence). CDR3 region: CASSYTSGFSYNEQFF. As DNA, the CDR3 is TGTGCCAGCAGTTACACCTCCGGGTTTTCCTACAATGAGCAGTTCTTC.

The rearrangement joins TRBV7-2 to TRBJ1-1, with 12 bases that match TRBD1. The trim removed 3 bases at V and 5 bases at J, leaving 10 bases unmatched. From germline, CDR1 is SGHTA and CDR2 FQGNSA. This CDR3 has 17 amino acids. The CDR3 is CASSFAPGQGARTEAFF. Written as DNA, the CDR3 is TGTGCCAGCAGCTTCGCCCCGGGACAGGGGGCAAGGACTGAAGCTTTCTTT. The variable domain in full, completed from reference TRBV7-2 and TRBJ1-1, reads GAGVSQSPSNKVTEKGKDVELRCDPISGHTALYWYRQSLGQGLEFLIYFQGNSAPDKSGLPSDRFSAERTGGSVSTLTIQRTQQEDSAVYLCASSFAPGQGARTEAFFGQGTRLTVV.

This clonotype was counted only a few times. The chain combines TRBV29-1 with TRBJ1-4; no reliable D call. Germline loops: CDR1 SQVTM, CDR2 ANQGSEA. The CDR3 length is 17 residues. The germline V and J ends were trimmed by 2 bases and 0 bases, with 16 bases remaining between them. This CDR3 is CSVETLEPGTTNEKLFF. CDR3 sequence (DNA): TGCAGCGTTGAAACGCTCGAGCCGGGAACAACTAATGAAAAACTGTTTTTT.

The V call is TRBV11-2, the J call TRBJ2-5, with 13 bases identical to TRBD2. Germline CDR1 is SGHAT and CDR2 is FQNNGV. This CDR3 spans 15 amino acids. V dropped 5 bases and J dropped 4; count of bases not matched to a gene: 4. The DNA of the CDR3 is TGTGCCAGCAGCCCACTAGCGGGGGGGCTAGAGACCCAGTACTTC. This translates into CASSPLAGGLETQYF.

This clonotype showed up many times. The CDR3 loop is CASSPGQGTYYEQYF. The CDR3 coding sequence is TGTGCCAGCAGTCCGGGACAGGGGACCTACTACGAGCAGTACTTC. The chain couples TRBV28 to TRBJ2-7; TRBD1 aligns across 10 bases. With 5 bases clipped from V and 3 bases from J, the junction kept 7 bases outside the gene matches. This CDR3 comprises 15 residues. Germline V gene data show CDR1 as MDHEN and CDR2 as SYDVKM.

The table lists this clonotype with many counts. The rearrangement uses TRBV6-1 and TRBJ2-5; TRBD2 aligns across 8 bases. Germline values: CDR1 MNHNS, CDR2 SASEGT. This CDR3 comprises 16 residues. Trimming removed 4 bases from V and 7 bases from J; junction bases left unmatched: 14. In nucleotides, the CDR3 is TGTGCCAGCAGTGGAGAGAGCGGGGGCCGCCAGGGGACCCAGTACTTC. Translation: CASSGESGGRQGTQYF.

V gene TRBV20-1 combines with J gene TRBJ2-3; 11 nucleotides align to TRBD2. Germline lookup yields CDR1 DFQATT and CDR2 SNEGSKA (reference sequence). Trimming at V came to 7 bases and at J to 1 base, leaving 7 bases not matched to a gene. This CDR3 is built from 15 residues. The chain's CDR3 is CSVLPGLAGTDTQYF. The CDR3 DNA reads as TGCAGTGTTTTACCGGGACTAGCGGGCACAGATACGCAGTATTTT.

Many counts were recorded for this clonotype. This rearrangement joins TRBV20-1 to TRBJ2-3; the match to TRBD1 covers 9 bases. The CDR3 is 14 residues long. Germline V gene lookup returns CDR1 DFQATT and CDR2 SNEGSKA (reference sequence). V lost 8 bases to trimming and J lost 1 base; unmatched junction nucleotides: 7. The DNA for the CDR3 is TGCAGTCTACGCCGGGACAGGGGCACAGATACGCAGTATTTT. Residues: CSLRRDRGTDTQYF.

This clonotype has at least ten counts. This chain uses TRBV20-1 with TRBJ2-1, with 9 bases fitting TRBD2. The CDR3 is made up of 13 amino acids. The V and J ends lost 5 bases and 6 bases, in that order; junction bases with no gene match: 5. CDR1 is DFQATT and CDR2 is SNEGSKA in the germline V gene (reference sequence). CDR3 DNA: TGCAGTGCTCGCGGGACTAGCCTCAATGAGCAGTTCTTC. Encoded protein: CSARGTSLNEQFF.

As regards this clonotype: A clone one base away is much larger, so this may be a read error. This chain connects TRBV9 to TRBJ2-7; TRBD1 matches at 10 bases. The germline V gene encodes CDR1 SGDLS and CDR2 YYNGEE. The CDR3 is 15 amino acids. For the CDR3, the DNA is TGTGCCAACAGCGTCTCTGGACAGGGGGTCCACGAGCAGTACTTC. Translated, it gives CANSVSGQGVHEQYF.

This clonotype was picked up many times. CDR3 DNA: TGTGCCAGCAGTTTCTTGGGCGGGACCGGGGAGCTGTTTTTT. Protein product: CASSFLGGTGELFF. The chain uses TRBV7-2 and TRBJ2-2; D is perhaps TRBD2 (5 bases). The CDR3 totals 14 residues. Germline assignment: CDR1 SGHTA and CDR2 FQGNSA. V lost 6 bases to trimming and J lost 5 bases, with 13 bases between them.

This rearrangement joins TRBV12-3 or TRBV12-4 to TRBJ1-5; a weak D match, TRBD1 (5 bases). Trimming removed 2 bases at V and 6 bases at J, with 11 bases between. The CDR3 consists of 14 residues. Written as DNA, the CDR3 is TGTGCCAGCAGTTTAATGGGGCGCGGTCAGCCCCAGCATTTT. It yields the protein CASSLMGRGQPQHF.

The chain recombines TRBV6-1 with TRBJ1-1; D is unresolved. Germline V lookup: CDR1 MNHNS, CDR2 SASEGT. V was cut by 6 bases and J by 4 bases, with 12 bases left in between. This CDR3 is built from 13 residues. CDR3 protein: CASSARWGTEAFF. The CDR3 DNA is TGTGCCAGCAGCGCTCGGTGGGGCACTGAAGCTTTCTTT.

Ten or more counts support this clonotype. In DNA, the CDR3 is TGTGCCAGCAGCCCCACCCTTGGGACAGGGGGGTACTCTGGCTACACCTTC. This gives the protein CASSPTLGTGGYSGYTF. The chain couples TRBV6-1 to TRBJ1-2, with 11 bases identical to TRBD1. The CDR3 loop spans 17 amino acids. CDR1 is MNHNS, CDR2 SASEGT, per germline. V shed 6 bases, J shed 7 bases, and the junction held 16 bases outside the gene matches.

This clonotype was detected many times. V is TRBV30 and J is TRBJ1-5; 8 nucleotides match TRBD1. The CDR3 consists of 13 residues. V lost 4 bases, J lost 4 bases, and 3 bases stayed unmatched. Germline-derived CDR1 and CDR2 are GTSNPN and SVGIG (reference sequence). CDR3 nucleotides: TGTGCCTGGACGGACAGGGAGAATCAGCCCCAGCATTTT. Encoded protein: CAWTDRENQPQHF. The full variable domain, in which reference TRBV30 and TRBJ1-5 provide the parts outside the CDR3, is SQTIHQWPATLVQPVGSPLSLECTVEGTSNPNLYWYRQAAGRGLQLLFYSVGIGQISSEVPQNLSASRPQDRQFILSSKKLLLSDSGFYLCAWTDRENQPQHFGDGTRLSIL.

This clonotype turned up a few times. This sequence joins TRBV4-3 and TRBJ2-3; TRBD2 matches at 10 bases. Germline loops: CDR1 LGHNA, CDR2 YSLEER. V lost 3 bases, J lost 1 base, and 7 bases stayed unmatched. The CDR3 spans 17 residues. This CDR3 is CASSHPSGTSGTDTQYF. In DNA, the CDR3 is TGCGCCAGCAGCCACCCAAGCGGGACTAGCGGCACAGATACGCAGTATTTT.